The 17 T cell receptor beta chains given below trace back to one sample, sequenced in a study of blood T cell repertoires in COVID-19. Only in-frame clones appear in the TCRdb table, and some are missing; sequencing was by immunoSEQ multiplex PCR. The sample gives around 120,000 clones, 85% to 90% of which show up once; roughly 8% is in the top ten. The material sequenced was peripheral blood. The source is a man aged 70 or older who had recovered from COVID-19.

The chain employs TRBV11-2 and TRBJ2-1; 7 bases align to TRBD2. V lost 4 bases to trimming and J lost 0 bases; unmatched junction nucleotides: 6. Germline values: CDR1 SGHAT, CDR2 FQNNGV. This CDR3 has 16 residues. CDR3 DNA sequence: TGTGCCAGCAGCTCCCGGGGGGTAGCCTCCTACAATGAGCAGTTCTTC. Its protein is CASSSRGVASYNEQFF.

This clone rates as medium-sized. The chain joins TRBV7-2 to TRBJ1-2; TRBD1 might be the D (6 bases). The CDR3 runs 14 residues. Germline CDR1 and CDR2: SGHTA and FQGNSA. Trimming removed 10 bases at V and 2 bases at J, with 17 bases between. CDR3 bases: TGTGCCACGGCGGCAGGGGCTTCCAACTATGGCTACACCTTC. Translated, it gives CATAAGASNYGYTF.

This chain joins TRBV5-1 and TRBJ2-1; 10 nucleotides align to TRBD1. The CDR3 spans 17 residues. The germline CDR1 and CDR2 sequences are SGHRS and YFSETQ. Trimming cost V 4 bases and J 4 bases; bases outside gene matches: 11. CDR3: CASSPGQGLPLYNEQFF. The DNA of the CDR3 is TGCGCCAGCAGCCCGGGACAGGGGTTACCCCTTTACAATGAGCAGTTCTTC.

This rearrangement joins TRBV7-3 to TRBJ2-2; TRBD1 might be the D (6 bases). V gave up 6 bases and J gave up 1 base, with 9 bases separating them. The CDR3 has 14 amino acids. Germline V gives CDR1 SGHTA, CDR2 FQGTGA. DNA for the CDR3: TGTGCCAGCAGACAGGGTTTGAACACCGGGGAGCTGTTTTTT. Translation gives CASRQGLNTGELFF.

The chain links TRBV29-1 to TRBJ1-5; D gene uncertain. The CDR3 consists of 13 residues. V gave up 4 bases and J gave up 2 bases, with 9 bases separating them. Germline V gene sequence: CDR1 SQVTM, CDR2 ANQGSEA. The CDR3 DNA reads as TGCAGCGTTGCGCGGGAGGGCAATCAGCCCCAGCATTTT. Its protein product is CSVAREGNQPQHF.

The V and J genes are TRBV28 and TRBJ2-5; 8 bases are a match to TRBD2. Per germline, CDR1 MDHEN and CDR2 SYDVKM. This CDR3 contains 15 residues. Trimming cost V 4 bases and J 0 bases; bases outside gene matches: 4. The CDR3 is CASSSAGVYQETQYF. In DNA form, the CDR3 reads TGTGCCAGCAGTTCAGCGGGGGTGTACCAAGAGACCCAGTACTTC.

This chain connects TRBV18 to TRBJ2-3, with D possibly being TRBD1 (6 bases). Between the trimmed V and J ends, which lost 6 bases and 4 bases, there was a span of 14 bases. The CDR3 has 14 residues. In germline, CDR1 is KGHSH, CDR2 LQKENI. The DNA of the CDR3 is TGTGCCAGCTCCCTCCTAGGGGGACCAGATACGCAGTATTTT. This encodes CASSLLGGPDTQYF.

V gene TRBV7-3 combines with J gene TRBJ2-7; 10 nucleotides agree with TRBD2. This CDR3 comprises 14 residues. Germline V gene data show CDR1 as SGHTA and CDR2 as FQGTGA. Unmatched junction bases numbered 4, after V lost 2 bases and J lost 6 bases. This CDR3 reads CASSLGSGRIEQYF. The CDR3 bases are TGTGCCAGCAGCTTAGGTAGCGGGAGGATCGAGCAGTACTTC. Full variable domain (outside the CDR3, taken from reference TRBV7-3 and TRBJ2-7): GAGVSQTPSNKVTEKGKYVELRCDPISGHTALYWYRQSLGQGPEFLIYFQGTGAADDSGLPNDRFFAVRPEGSVSTLKIQRTERGDSAVYLCASSLGSGRIEQYFGPGTRLTVT.

V is TRBV7-8 and J is TRBJ1-1; no firm D call. Trimming pared 1 base from V and 6 bases from J, leaving 9 bases between. The germline gives CDR1 SGHVS, CDR2 FQNEAQ. CDR3 length: 13 residues. The CDR3 DNA follows: TGTGCCAGCAGCTTAGAGCGGGAAGCTGAAGCTTTCTTT. This gives the protein CASSLEREAEAFF.

V is TRBV2 and J is TRBJ1-2, with no clear D. The V end was cut by 2 bases, the J end by 6 bases, with 13 bases between. CDR1 is SNHLY and CDR2 is FYNNEI in the germline V gene. CDR3 length equals 14 residues. This CDR3 reads CASSERGEGHGYTF. The CDR3 DNA sequence: TGTGCCAGCAGTGAAAGAGGAGAGGGTCATGGCTACACCTTC.

The chain joins TRBV12-3 or TRBV12-4 to TRBJ1-5; D remains ambiguous. Trimming took off 6 bases at V and 1 base at J, with 7 bases between the two ends. The CDR3 contains 13 residues. Here the CDR3 reads CASRAASNQPQHF. CDR3 DNA: TGTGCCAGCAGGGCGGCGAGCAATCAGCCCCAGCATTTT.

The V call is TRBV5-5, the J call TRBJ2-5; weak D call: TRBD2 (6 bases). The germline gives CDR1 SGHKS, CDR2 YYEKEE (reference sequence). The CDR3 contains 15 residues. V dropped 6 bases and J dropped 3 bases, with 18 bases sitting between them. The CDR3 spells CASNRWRTTEETQYF. The CDR3 DNA reads TGTGCCAGCAACCGTTGGCGGACTACCGAAGAGACCCAGTACTTC.

The chain joins TRBV28 to TRBJ2-1; 11 bases align to TRBD2. After removal of 4 bases from V and 0 bases from J, the junction contained 2 bases not matched to a gene. The CDR3 has 16 residues. Germline CDR1 and CDR2: MDHEN and SYDVKM. The CDR3 DNA is TGTGCCAGCAGTTCAACTAGCGGGAGCTCCTACAATGAGCAGTTCTTC. Encoded protein: CASSSTSGSSYNEQFF.

The chain joins TRBV9 to TRBJ2-3; 8 bases are shared with TRBD2. CDR1 is SGDLS and CDR2 is YYNGEE in the germline V gene. This CDR3 has 16 amino acids. V dropped 0 bases and J dropped 6; count of bases not matched to a gene: 9. CDR3 region: CASSVGSSGLGDTQYF. The CDR3 DNA follows: TGTGCCAGCAGCGTAGGTTCTAGCGGGCTGGGGGATACGCAGTATTTT.

The gene calls are TRBV7-3 and TRBJ2-7; TRBD2 agrees at 12 bases. The V segment lost 3 bases and the J segment 0 bases; nucleotides outside the gene matches: 0. The CDR3 extends over 15 amino acids. Germline V gives CDR1 SGHTA, CDR2 FQGTGA. CDR3 in DNA: TGTGCCAGCAGCTTGACTAGCGGGAGCTCCTACGAGCAGTACTTC. Amino acid sequence: CASSLTSGSSYEQYF.

The V gene is TRBV5-6, the J gene TRBJ1-3; 8 bases match TRBD1. Germline trimming cut 2 bases from V and 9 bases from J; bases unmatched to any gene: 4. The CDR3 length is 13 residues. Germline loops: CDR1 SGHDT, CDR2 YYEEEE. The CDR3 is CASSFGQGVTIYF. CDR3 DNA: TGTGCCAGCAGCTTCGGACAGGGCGTCACCATATATTTT. Looking up the rest from reference TRBV5-6 and TRBJ1-3 gives the full variable domain: DAGVTQSPTHLIKTRGQQVTLRCSPKSGHDTVSWYQQALGQGPQFIFQYYEEEERQRGNFPDRFSGHQFPNYSSELNVNALLLGDSALYLCASSFGQGVTIYFGEGSWLTVV.

The chain couples TRBV11-3 to TRBJ1-6; D remains unclear. Trimming took 5 bases from V and 5 from J, leaving 4 bases between them. Germline V lookup: CDR1 SGHNT, CDR2 YENEEA. The CDR3 spans 12 residues. The CDR3 is CASSRDNSPLHF. The CDR3 region has the DNA TGTGCCAGCAGCAGAGATAATTCACCCCTCCACTTT.